These T cell receptor beta chains were read from a single sample in a study of Ad26.COV2.S vaccination and SARS-CoV-2 variants. Libraries were prepared by immunoSEQ multiplex PCR; TCRdb keeps only in-frame clonotypes and omits some of them. The data hold some 180,000 clones, with 87% observed a single time. The sequencing used peripheral blood, collected after recovery from COVID-19. All receptors derive from a human donor who had recovered from COVID-19. CDR3s leave out the opening cysteine and the closing phenylalanine or tryptophan. The order of the fields is J gene, V gene, CDR3 protein.

TRBJ1-1,TRBV3-1/TRBV3-2,ASSQMDLNTEAF
TRBJ1-6,TRBV19,ASKTESSYNSPLH
TRBJ2-7,TRBV7-2,ASSPSGGAYEQY
TRBJ2-3,TRBV20-1,SASRLAGVNTQY
TRBJ2-1,TRBV2,ASREGTEPYNEQF
TRBJ1-1,TRBV7-3,ASSLARENTEAF
TRBJ2-1,TRBV6-6,ASSQTDRAEF
TRBJ2-1,TRBV5-1,ASSLALGGGNEQF
TRBJ2-1,TRBV7-2,ASSLVAGGKGEQF
TRBJ2-1,TRBV5-1,ASSAGTGTHEQF
TRBJ2-3,TRBV2,ASRSAPTDTQY
TRBJ2-1,TRBV5-1,ASSLLAGGYRGQF
TRBJ1-3,TRBV3-1/TRBV3-2,ASSQRGNSGNTIY
TRBJ1-1,TRBV6-5,ASSRTGRDTEAF
TRBJ1-6,TRBV4-1,ASSQDRAGLPLH
TRBJ1-2,TRBV30,AWRLDRPYGYT
TRBJ1-2,TRBV5-1,ASSLATEYYGYT
TRBJ2-7,TRBV6-5,ASTHSGPTIYEQY
TRBJ1-1,TRBV6-5,ASTYAALDTEAF
TRBJ2-3,TRBV30,AWSSGSDTQY
TRBJ2-7,TRBV5-6,ASSPGRYYEQY
TRBJ2-2,TRBV14,ASSSFPGRRTGELF
TRBJ2-7,TRBV6-5,ASRTGALPYEQY
TRBJ2-3,TRBV15,ATSRDIGTDTQY
TRBJ2-7,TRBV5-1,ASSLYGSTYEQY
TRBJ2-3,TRBV9,ASSVATGTSGSTTDTQY
TRBJ1-2,TRBV14,ASSQVKNYGYT
TRBJ2-1,TRBV4-1,ASSQGAGGLNEQF
TRBJ1-6,TRBV27,ASSYRGGSSYNSPLH
TRBJ1-4,TRBV30,AWMTRQGGREKLF
TRBJ2-7,TRBV6-6,ASFLGPQGRDEQY
TRBJ2-7,TRBV27,ASRPKIDSYEQY
TRBJ2-7,TRBV5-1,ASSPGQGSGFYEQY
TRBJ2-2,TRBV30,AWKRGGENTGELF
TRBJ2-3,TRBV15,ATSEREVSTDTQY
TRBJ2-1,TRBV30,AWNKDITYNEQF
TRBJ1-5,TRBV10-2,ASSGAGGQPQH
TRBJ2-3,TRBV29-1,SVAGLADTQY
TRBJ1-3,TRBV9,ASSVGNRGNTIY
TRBJ1-5,TRBV3-1/TRBV3-2,ASSQGGMALGQPQH
TRBJ2-7,TRBV14,ASSPLGQERGEQY
TRBJ2-7,TRBV6-5,ASSRPGSSYEQY
TRBJ1-4,TRBV19,ASSIGGSQEKLF
TRBJ1-2,TRBV3-1/TRBV3-2,ASSQGGGGSYGYT
TRBJ2-5,TRBV12-3/TRBV12-4,ASSLPGRETQY
TRBJ2-7,TRBV28,ASRTGREYEQY
TRBJ1-5,TRBV25-1,ASSDGTGGDQPQH
TRBJ2-7,TRBV2,ASRGVTSYEQY
TRBJ1-3,TRBV5-6,ASSNLRGERNTIY
TRBJ2-5,TRBV5-1,ASSLMAGDGIQY
TRBJ2-7,TRBV5-1,ASSEDRLEQY
TRBJ1-2,TRBV5-6,ASSLGRSEGYT
TRBJ2-4,TRBV15,ATSRGGTGENDIQY
TRBJ2-7,TRBV4-1,ASSQVMYSGTRLYFQQY
TRBJ1-1,TRBV5-1,ASSLRGWNTEAF
TRBJ1-5,TRBV29-1,SVAGTGQPQH
TRBJ2-5,TRBV30,AWSRSGRFGLSTQY
TRBJ2-5,TRBV2,ASSAKRGAAQETQY
TRBJ1-4,TRBV7-7,ASSLGTGAGEKLF
TRBJ2-7,TRBV7-8,ASSLVTVSYEQY